Below, one TCR beta chain is given with its context. No antigen is known for it. Generated by immunoSEQ multiplex PCR, the TCRdb table keeps only in-frame clones and is missing some. The top ten clones hold approximately 2.5% of a sample with roughly 110,000 clones, about 83% of them seen once. The sample originates from a study of radiotherapy plus CTLA-4 blockade in lung cancer. Whole-study results and caveats: Tumor-origin TCR clones grew in blood after radiotherapy plus ipilimumab.

V gave up 2 bases and J gave up 1 base, with 13 bases separating them. Germline CDR1 and CDR2: SGHRS and YFSETQ. CDR3 length equals 16 residues. This TCR came from a human donor with non-small cell lung cancer that progressed on radiotherapy plus ipilimumab. Some clones in this sample may be carry-over from other donors' samples. Sample: peripheral blood, taken from a patient treated with radiotherapy plus ipilimumab. The V and J genes are TRBV5-1 and TRBJ1-3, with D possibly being TRBD1 (6 bases). For the CDR3, the DNA is TGCGCCAGCAGCTTCACAGGGTTTGGTTCTGGAAACACCATATATTTT. Residues: CASSFTGFGSGNTIYF.